What follows are 19 T cell receptor beta chains derived from one specimen sequenced in a study of blood T cell repertoires in COVID-19. The protocol was immunoSEQ multiplex PCR, while the TCRdb copy is restricted to in-frame clones and leaves out a portion. The table records over 300,000 clones, 70% to 90% of them present only once. The specimen was peripheral blood. The origin of the receptors is a human donor in a cohort sampled during active COVID-19.

The rearrangement uses TRBV2 and TRBJ1-2; TRBD1 matches at 8 bases. CDR3 length: 13 amino acids. V was clipped by 6 bases and J by 2 bases; unmatched bases: 2. Germline lookup yields CDR1 SNHLY and CDR2 FYNNEI. The CDR3 DNA follows: TGTGCCAGCAGATGGACAGGGAACTATGGCTACACCTTC. As protein: CASRWTGNYGYTF.

The chain carries TRBV19 and TRBJ1-2; TRBD1 matches 7 bases. The length of the CDR3 is 13 residues. With 4 bases clipped from V and 4 bases from J, the junction kept 3 bases outside the gene matches. Germline CDR1 is LNHDA and CDR2 is SQIVND (reference sequence). The CDR3 protein is CASSNGQVYGYTF. The CDR3 DNA follows: TGTGCCAGTAGTAACGGACAGGTCTATGGCTACACCTTC. The full variable domain, with the rest looked up from reference TRBV19 and TRBJ1-2, is DGGITQSPKYLFRKEGQNVTLSCEQNLNHDAMYWYRQDPGQGLRLIYYSQIVNDFQKGDIAEGYSVSREKKESFPLTVTSAQKNPTAFYLCASSNGQVYGYTFGSGTRLTVV.

CDR3 DNA: TGTGCCAGCAGTTACTCGGCATTCACCTCTGGAAACACCATATATTTT. This codes for CASSYSAFTSGNTIYF. The gene calls are TRBV6-5 and TRBJ1-3; D not certain. Germline-derived CDR1 and CDR2 are MNHEY and SVGAGI. The CDR3 spans 16 residues. Trimming took 0 bases from V and 0 from J, leaving 9 bases between them.

The chain employs TRBV10-3 and TRBJ1-3, with D possibly being TRBD1 (5 bases). The V end lost 7 bases, the J end lost 2 bases, and 15 bases lay between the germline ends. The germline V gene encodes CDR1 ENHRY and CDR2 SYGVKD. This CDR3 has 15 amino acids. The CDR3 DNA is TGTGCCATCACCCCTGACAGCCCTACTGGAAACACCATATATTTT. Its translation: CAITPDSPTGNTIYF.

The sample holds a few counts of this clone. The chain recombines TRBV11-2 with TRBJ1-2, with D unclear. V lost 5 bases, J lost 6 bases, and 10 bases lay in between. There are 12 residues in the CDR3. Germline CDR1 SGHAT, CDR2 FQNNGV. The CDR3 coding sequence is TGTGCCAGCAGCATTAGGGAGGATGGCTACACCTTC. As protein: CASSIREDGYTF.

The chain links TRBV15 to TRBJ1-6; D is undetermined. The germline V and J ends were trimmed by 6 bases and 4 bases, with 16 bases remaining between them. CDR3 length: 16 residues. Germline V gene lookup returns CDR1 LNHNV and CDR2 YYDKDF (reference sequence). The CDR3 spells CATRDDGVLYNSPLHF. The DNA of the CDR3 is TGTGCCACCAGGGACGACGGGGTGTTGTATAATTCACCCCTCCACTTT.

The chain joins TRBV7-2 to TRBJ2-7, with D maybe TRBD2 (5 bases). There are 12 residues in the CDR3. CDR1 is SGHTA and CDR2 is FQGNSA in the germline V gene. V was trimmed by 5 bases and J by 6 bases, leaving 11 bases between them. The CDR3 bases are TGTGCCAGCAGCCCTGCTCGGGGCGAGCAGTACTTC. Its protein product is CASSPARGEQYF. Filled out from reference TRBV7-2 and TRBJ2-7, the complete variable domain reads GAGVSQSPSNKVTEKGKDVELRCDPISGHTALYWYRQSLGQGLEFLIYFQGNSAPDKSGLPSDRFSAERTGGSVSTLTIQRTQQEDSAVYLCASSPARGEQYFGPGTRLTVT.

The CDR3 coding sequence is TGTGCCAGTAGTATCTCGTGGCAGTACGAGCAGTACTTC. It codes for CASSISWQYEQYF. This rearrangement joins TRBV19 to TRBJ2-7; D remains ambiguous. CDR1 is LNHDA, CDR2 SQIVND, per germline (reference sequence). Trimming pared 3 bases from V and 4 bases from J, leaving 10 bases between. The CDR3 loop spans 13 amino acids. The full variable domain, with the rest looked up from reference TRBV19 and TRBJ2-7, is DGGITQSPKYLFRKEGQNVTLSCEQNLNHDAMYWYRQDPGQGLRLIYYSQIVNDFQKGDIAEGYSVSREKKESFPLTVTSAQKNPTAFYLCASSISWQYEQYFGPGTRLTVT.

This clone was detected only once. The chain carries TRBV9 and TRBJ1-1; TRBD1 matches 8 bases. The CDR3 runs 15 residues. Per the germline V gene, CDR1 is SGDLS and CDR2 is YYNGEE. Losses at the gene ends were 1 base for V and 8 bases for J; bases not matched to a gene: 10. The DNA of the CDR3 is TGTGCCAGCAGCGTACAGGGGGCCCCGGTCGCGGAAGCTTTCTTT. Translating gives CASSVQGAPVAEAFF. Full variable domain (remainder filled in from reference TRBV9 and TRBJ1-1): DSGVTQTPKHLITATGQRVTLRCSPRSGDLSVYWYQQSLDQGLQFLIQYYNGEERAKGNILERFSAQQFPDLHSELNLSSLELGDSALYFCASSVQGAPVAEAFFGQGTRLTVV.

The chain uses TRBV25-1 and TRBJ1-1; tentatively, D is TRBD1 (6 bases). V was clipped by 4 bases and J by 5 bases, with 17 bases between them. This CDR3 has 15 amino acids. CDR1 and CDR2 (germline): MGHDK, SYGVNS. Here the CDR3 reads CASSGFTGRETEAFF. In DNA, the CDR3 is TGTGCCAGCAGTGGTTTTACAGGGAGGGAGACTGAAGCTTTCTTT.

V is TRBV5-1 and J is TRBJ2-7; TRBD1 might be the D (5 bases). V was shortened by 5 bases and J by 2 bases, with 5 bases between the two germline ends. From germline, CDR1 is SGHRS and CDR2 YFSETQ. The CDR3 has 11 amino acids. CDR3 amino acids: CASRTAYEQYF. In nucleotides, the CDR3 is TGCGCCAGCAGGACAGCCTACGAGCAGTACTTC. Filled out from reference TRBV5-1 and TRBJ2-7, the complete variable domain reads KAGVTQTPRYLIKTRGQQVTLSCSPISGHRSVSWYQQTPGQGLQFLFEYFSETQRNKGNFPGRFSGRQFSNSRSEMNVSTLELGDSALYLCASRTAYEQYFGPGTRLTVT.

This chain links TRBV3-1 (or the pseudogene TRBV3-2) with TRBJ2-7; TRBD1 is a possible D gene (5 bases). Germline lookup yields CDR1 LGHDT and CDR2 YNNKEL (reference sequence). V lost 6 bases and J lost 0, with 15 bases in between. The CDR3 runs 15 residues. CDR3: CASRPTWGSSYEQYF. CDR3 nucleotide sequence: TGTGCCAGCAGGCCCACGTGGGGCAGCTCCTACGAGCAGTACTTC.

This clone was seen only once. This chain joins TRBV3-1 (or the pseudogene TRBV3-2) and TRBJ2-4; D unclear. CDR3 length: 13 amino acids. The V gene's germline CDR1 is LGHDT and CDR2 YNNKEL (reference sequence). The V and J ends lost 3 bases and 0 bases respectively, with 3 bases between them. CDR3 region: CASSHGAKNIQYF. CDR3 coding DNA: TGTGCCAGCAGCCACGGAGCCAAAAACATTCAGTACTTC.

CDR3 residues: CASSLGTGELHEQYF. DNA of the CDR3: TGTGCCAGCAGCCTCGGGACAGGGGAGTTACACGAGCAGTACTTC. The chain is built from TRBV7-8 and TRBJ2-7, with 10 bases fitting TRBD1. This CDR3 is 15 amino acids long. The junction had 9 bases not matched to a gene; V was cut back by 5 bases and J by 5 bases. The germline V gene has CDR1 SGHVS and CDR2 FQNEAQ.

The chain links TRBV7-8 to TRBJ2-7; D is perhaps TRBD2 (7 bases). V gave up 5 bases and J gave up 0 bases, with 17 bases separating them. Germline lookup yields CDR1 SGHVS and CDR2 FQNEAQ. The CDR3 has 16 amino acids. CDR3 in DNA: TGTGCCAGCAGCCCATGGGGGGGGCAAAGCTCCTACGAGCAGTACTTC. Protein: CASSPWGGQSSYEQYF.

The rearrangement uses TRBV30 and TRBJ1-6; TRBD1 is a possible D gene (6 bases). The length of the CDR3 is 14 residues. The germline gives CDR1 GTSNPN, CDR2 SVGIG (reference sequence). V was trimmed by 0 bases and J by 8 bases, leaving 11 bases between them. CDR3 protein: CAWSVNRVDSPLHF. CDR3 coding DNA: TGTGCCTGGAGTGTAAACAGGGTAGATTCACCCCTCCACTTT.

CDR3 region: CATSDDSLQPQHF. Written as DNA, the CDR3 is TGTGCCACCAGTGATGACAGCCTGCAGCCCCAGCATTTT. The chain uses TRBV24-1 and TRBJ1-5; weak D call: TRBD1 (5 bases). The CDR3 sequence is 13 residues long. Germline V gene lookup returns CDR1 KGHDR and CDR2 SFDVKD. Deletions cut 3 bases from V and 7 bases from J, with 9 bases between.

This chain links TRBV2 with TRBJ2-7, with 8 bases aligning to TRBD1. Germline values: CDR1 SNHLY, CDR2 FYNNEI. The CDR3 is made up of 14 amino acids. V gave up 7 bases and J gave up 1 base; unmatched junction bases: 6. In DNA, the CDR3 is TGTGCCAGCATTAGGACAGGGCATTCCTACGAGCAGTACTTC. Translation: CASIRTGHSYEQYF.

Notes on this clone: The same CDR3 arises from other DNA sequences in this sample as well. This chain's CDR3 is CASSTQGGTEAFF. CDR3 sequence (DNA): TGTGCCAGTAGTACACAGGGGGGCACTGAAGCTTTCTTT. This chain uses TRBV19 with TRBJ1-1, with 8 bases that match TRBD1. Trimming removed 4 bases from V and 4 bases from J; junction bases left unmatched: 2. CDR3 length: 13 amino acids. Per germline, CDR1 LNHDA and CDR2 SQIVND (reference sequence).